This TCR beta chain emerged from a study of cytomegalovirus exposure and HLA in healthy donors. Study-wide points: Generally TCR sequences proved uncommon, though certain public TCRs appeared in numerous donors. An analysis done earlier found most TCR beta V segments productive about 87% or about 30% of the time.

This clone was recorded a few times. The antigen remains undetermined. The germline V gene encodes CDR1 MNHNS and CDR2 SASEGT. This CDR3 region has 15 residues. The trim removed 7 bases at V and 2 bases at J, leaving 11 bases unmatched. The PCR used 60 Vbeta and 13 Jbeta primers. Measured with immunoSEQ multiplex PCR; TCRdb has only the in-frame clones, and not every one. This sample yields under 200,000 clones, of which around three quarters are seen a single time; 1.9% belongs to the top ten. The TCR sequence derives from a man aged 30-40 years in good health and CMV-seronegative. The source material was PBMCs. The chain is built from TRBV6-1 and TRBJ2-7; TRBD1 agrees at 7 bases. CDR3 in DNA: TGTGCCAGCACACAAACCGGGACAGACCCCTACGAGCAGTACTTC. Its translation: CASTQTGTDPYEQYF.